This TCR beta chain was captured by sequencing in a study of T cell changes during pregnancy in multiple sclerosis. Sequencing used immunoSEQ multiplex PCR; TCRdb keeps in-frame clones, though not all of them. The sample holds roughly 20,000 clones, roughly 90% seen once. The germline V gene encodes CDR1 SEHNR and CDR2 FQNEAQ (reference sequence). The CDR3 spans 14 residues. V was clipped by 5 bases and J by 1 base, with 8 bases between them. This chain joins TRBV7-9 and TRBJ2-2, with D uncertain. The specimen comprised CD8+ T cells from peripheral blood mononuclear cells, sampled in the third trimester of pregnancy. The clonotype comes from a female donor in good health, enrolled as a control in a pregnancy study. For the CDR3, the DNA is TGTGCCAGCAGCCACCAGCGGAACACCGGGGAGCTGTTTTTT. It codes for CASSHQRNTGELFF.